Below are 11 T cell receptor beta chains sequenced from a single sample in a study of graft-versus-host responses after intestinal transplantation. Their antigens remain unidentified. Using immunoSEQ multiplex PCR, the repertoire was profiled, and TCRdb retains in-frame clones only, with some absent. The sample has about 39,000 clones, over 85% seen once. The specimen comprised unstimulated CD8+ T cells sorted from spleen or lymph node cells, sampled before transplant. The receptors stem from a human donor who was the organ donor for an intestinal transplant.

V gene TRBV7-9 combines with J gene TRBJ2-1, with D maybe TRBD2 (5 bases). The CDR3 is made up of 15 amino acids. CDR1 and CDR2 from the germline V gene are SEHNR and FQNEAQ (reference sequence). V lost 5 bases and J 9 bases, leaving 20 bases between the germline ends. The CDR3 nucleotides read TGTGCCAGCAGCCCCCCGTGGTCCCTAGCAAGTGAGCAGTTCTTC. It translates to CASSPPWSLASEQFF.

The V gene is TRBV6-1, the J gene TRBJ2-7, with no clear D. The CDR3 spans 11 residues. V was pared by 3 bases and J by 3 bases, with 3 bases between. The V gene's germline CDR1 is MNHNS and CDR2 SASEGT. The CDR3 nucleotides read TGTGCCAGCAGTGATCGCTACGAGCAGTACTTC. Encoded protein: CASSDRYEQYF.

The chain carries TRBV19 and TRBJ1-2; TRBD1 aligns across 7 bases. Germline V CDR1 and CDR2: LNHDA, SQIVND (reference sequence). J lost 3 bases, V lost 2 bases, and 9 bases had no gene match. The length of the CDR3 is 16 residues. The CDR3 nucleotides are TGTGCCAGTAGTATAACCTATAAAACAGGGGACTATGGCTACACCTTC. Translation gives CASSITYKTGDYGYTF.

V is TRBV4-3 and J is TRBJ2-2; 7 bases align to TRBD1. CDR1 and CDR2 (germline): LGHNA, YSLEER. Germline trimming cut 8 bases from V and 7 bases from J; bases unmatched to any gene: 4. The length of the CDR3 is 12 residues. Written as DNA, the CDR3 is TGCGCCAGCCAGGGGGAAAGCGGGGAGCTGTTTTTT. As protein: CASQGESGELFF.

CDR3 sequence (DNA): TGTGCCAGCAGCCCAAACGACAGGGTGGCAGATACGCAGTATTTT. Translation gives CASSPNDRVADTQYF. The rearrangement uses TRBV5-8 and TRBJ2-3, with 7 bases fitting TRBD1. The CDR3 sequence is 15 residues long. V lost 4 bases, J lost 4 bases, and 9 bases stayed unmatched. Germline V gives CDR1 SGHTS, CDR2 YDEGEE.

V gene TRBV27 combines with J gene TRBJ2-7; perhaps TRBD1 as D (5 bases). Germline CDR1 MNHEY, CDR2 SMNVEV (reference sequence). This CDR3 is built from 14 residues. The V end was cut by 2 bases, the J end by 6 bases, with 14 bases between. DNA for the CDR3: TGTGCCAGCAGTTTAATTCAGGGTGTCGGCGAGCAGTACTTC. This gives the protein CASSLIQGVGEQYF.

The J gene is TRBJ2-1, the V gene TRBV7-3, with TRBD2 matching over 12 bases. This CDR3 comprises 16 residues. Trimming cost V 1 base and J 7 bases; bases outside gene matches: 5. CDR1 and CDR2 from the germline V gene are SGHTA and FQGTGA. The CDR3 nucleotides are TGTGCCAGCAGCTTAAGACTAGCGGGAGTAGATAATGAGCAGTTCTTC. This gives the protein CASSLRLAGVDNEQFF.

The rearrangement joins TRBV11-3 to TRBJ2-7; 8 bases fit TRBD2. The germline V gene encodes CDR1 SGHNT and CDR2 YENEEA. V gave up 5 bases and J gave up 2 bases; unmatched junction bases: 11. CDR3 length equals 16 residues. CDR3 amino acids: CASSPGWGLVTYEQYF. Written as DNA, the CDR3 is TGTGCCAGCAGCCCGGGGTGGGGACTAGTAACCTACGAGCAGTACTTC.

This chain uses TRBV19 with TRBJ2-7; a weak D match, TRBD1 (6 bases). This CDR3 is 13 amino acids long. V lost 5 bases to trimming and J lost 3 bases, with 11 bases between them. Germline V gene data show CDR1 as LNHDA and CDR2 as SQIVND (reference sequence). CDR3 sequence (DNA): TGTGCCAGTAGTGCAGGGGTCAACTACGAGCAGTACTTC. Encoded protein: CASSAGVNYEQYF.

This sequence joins TRBV6-5 and TRBJ2-7; D is unclear. The CDR3 covers 14 residues. V was trimmed by 0 bases and J by 9 bases, leaving 15 bases between them. The germline gives CDR1 MNHEY, CDR2 SVGAGI. CDR3 sequence (DNA): TGTGCCAGCAGTTACTCAGGGCCCCAGGTTGGGCAGTACTTC. This gives the protein CASSYSGPQVGQYF.

The chain has TRBV6-1 and TRBJ2-7, with 8 bases lining up with TRBD1. Germline V gene data show CDR1 as MNHNS and CDR2 as SASEGT. The CDR3 is 15 residues long. The junction had 10 bases not matched to a gene; V was cut back by 5 bases and J by 4 bases. The CDR3: CASSRSGQGVYEQYF. CDR3 in DNA: TGTGCCAGCAGTAGGAGCGGACAGGGAGTGTACGAGCAGTACTTC.